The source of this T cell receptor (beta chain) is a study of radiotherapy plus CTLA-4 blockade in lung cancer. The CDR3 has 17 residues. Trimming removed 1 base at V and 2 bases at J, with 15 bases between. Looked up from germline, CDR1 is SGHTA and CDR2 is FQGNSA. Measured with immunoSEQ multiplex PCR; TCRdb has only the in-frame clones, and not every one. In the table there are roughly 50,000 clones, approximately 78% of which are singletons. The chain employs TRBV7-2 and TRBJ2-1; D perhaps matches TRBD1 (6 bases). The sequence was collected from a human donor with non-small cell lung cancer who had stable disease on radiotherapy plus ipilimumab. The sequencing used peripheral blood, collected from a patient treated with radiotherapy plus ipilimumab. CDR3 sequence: CASSLVRGSPTYNEQFF. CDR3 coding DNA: TGTGCCAGCAGCTTAGTTAGGGGGAGCCCAACCTACAATGAGCAGTTCTTC.